The 18 T cell receptor beta chains below were found in one sample sequenced in a study of blood T cell repertoires in COVID-19. Data came from immunoSEQ multiplex PCR; TCRdb stores just in-frame clones and leaves some out. The sample carries roughly 310,000 clones, approximately 87% recorded once. The material sequenced was peripheral blood. The receptors here all came from a woman in her 30s with COVID-19, enrolled during active disease.

The chain combines TRBV9 with TRBJ1-5; D is undetermined. This CDR3 spans 15 amino acids. Between the trimmed V and J ends, which lost 2 bases and 4 bases, there was a span of 13 bases. Germline CDR1 is SGDLS and CDR2 is YYNGEE. The DNA of the CDR3 is TGTGCCAGCAGCGTTTACCCAGGTGGGAATCAGCCCCAGCATTTT. Protein product: CASSVYPGGNQPQHF.

The chain uses TRBV6-1 and TRBJ2-7; 11 bases agree with TRBD2. CDR1 is MNHNS and CDR2 is SASEGT in the germline V gene. J gave up 0 bases and V 3 bases, and 1 base lay outside the gene matches. The CDR3 covers 15 residues. The CDR3 here is CASSEGLAVSYEQYF. The CDR3 DNA is TGTGCCAGCAGTGAGGGACTAGCGGTCTCCTACGAGCAGTACTTC.

The rearrangement joins TRBV28 to TRBJ1-1, with 10 bases lining up with TRBD1. The CDR3 sequence is 15 residues long. V lost 5 bases, J lost 4 bases, and 7 bases stayed unmatched. Per germline, CDR1 MDHEN and CDR2 SYDVKM. The CDR3, as DNA: TGTGCCAGCAGTCCACCCGGACAGGGGGGCACTGAAGCTTTCTTT. Protein: CASSPPGQGGTEAFF.

The V call is TRBV19, the J call TRBJ1-1; tentatively, D is TRBD1 (5 bases). CDR1 LNHDA and CDR2 SQIVND come from the germline V gene (reference sequence). V lost 7 bases and J lost 4, with 16 bases in between. CDR3 length: 14 residues. The chain's CDR3 is CASILDSLSTEAFF. For the CDR3, the DNA is TGTGCCAGTATCCTAGACAGTCTTAGCACTGAAGCTTTCTTT.

This clone was picked up one time. This rearrangement joins TRBV29-1 to TRBJ2-4; 7 bases line up with TRBD2. The CDR3 extends over 12 amino acids. The germline gives CDR1 SQVTM, CDR2 ANQGSEA. Unmatched junction bases numbered 1, after V lost 3 bases and J lost 5 bases. The CDR3 region is CSVDRGENIQYF. For the CDR3, the DNA is TGCAGCGTTGATCGGGGGGAAAACATTCAGTACTTC.

This clone was detected a few times. The chain uses TRBV30 and TRBJ1-4; 7 bases agree with TRBD1. This CDR3 is built from 13 residues. With 4 bases clipped from V and 2 bases from J, the junction kept 1 base outside the gene matches. Germline values: CDR1 GTSNPN, CDR2 SVGIG (reference sequence). The CDR3 spells CAWTGQTNEKLFF. The CDR3 bases are TGTGCCTGGACGGGACAGACTAATGAAAAACTGTTTTTT.

The chain joins TRBV7-6 to TRBJ2-1; 8 bases align to TRBD2. This CDR3 is built from 15 residues. V shed 5 bases, J shed 9 bases, and the junction held 12 bases outside the gene matches. Germline V gives CDR1 SGHVS, CDR2 FNYEAQ. CDR3 nucleotides: TGTGCCAGCAGCCTAAGAGCGGGAGCCGGTGGTGAGCAGTTCTTC. Translating gives CASSLRAGAGGEQFF.

The V gene is TRBV29-1, the J gene TRBJ1-1, with 8 nucleotides matching TRBD1. V lost 2 bases, J lost 5 bases, and 4 bases stayed unmatched. CDR3 length: 13 residues. Germline CDR1 SQVTM, CDR2 ANQGSEA. The CDR3 region has the DNA TGCAGCGTTGAATATGGACAGGGAACTGAAGCTTTCTTT. It codes for CSVEYGQGTEAFF.

The chain combines TRBV19 with TRBJ2-1; 9 nucleotides match TRBD2. This CDR3 spans 16 amino acids. Germline CDR1 LNHDA, CDR2 SQIVND (reference sequence). Trimming at V came to 3 bases and at J to 3 bases, leaving 6 bases not matched to a gene. The CDR3 bases are TGTGCCAGTAGTATGGCTAGCGGGGATTACTACAATGAGCAGTTCTTC. Translated: CASSMASGDYYNEQFF. The variable domain in full, completed from reference TRBV19 and TRBJ2-1, reads DGGITQSPKYLFRKEGQNVTLSCEQNLNHDAMYWYRQDPGQGLRLIYYSQIVNDFQKGDIAEGYSVSREKKESFPLTVTSAQKNPTAFYLCASSMASGDYYNEQFFGPGTRLTVL.

The V call is TRBV7-9, the J call TRBJ1-2; 7 bases fit TRBD1. Germline CDR1 and CDR2: SEHNR and FQNEAQ (reference sequence). The CDR3 has 15 residues. With V trimmed by 3 bases and J by 8 bases, 12 bases remained unmatched. CDR3 sequence (DNA): TGTGCCAGCAGCTTCCACCTACAGGGGAGCGACGGCTACACCTTC. Its protein product is CASSFHLQGSDGYTF.

This clone came up a few times. The J gene is TRBJ2-2, the V gene TRBV12-5, with a tentative D call TRBD1 (6 bases). Germline CDR1 is LGHNT and CDR2 is FRNRAP. The length of the CDR3 is 13 residues. Between the trimmed V and J ends, which lost 6 bases and 6 bases, there was a span of 11 bases. The CDR3 DNA is TGTGCTAGTGGCCGTGGGGGCTCCGGGGAGCTGTTTTTT. Its translation is CASGRGGSGELFF.

V gene TRBV19 combines with J gene TRBJ2-5, with a weak D call TRBD1 (5 bases). V dropped 1 base and J dropped 5 bases, with 14 bases sitting between them. This CDR3 contains 15 residues. The germline V gene encodes CDR1 LNHDA and CDR2 SQIVND (reference sequence). The CDR3 sequence: CASSIGQGVPETQYF. CDR3 sequence (DNA): TGTGCCAGTAGTATAGGGCAGGGCGTCCCCGAGACCCAGTACTTC.

CDR3 loop: CASSSRAGVSYEQYF. CDR3 DNA sequence: TGCGCCAGCAGCTCGCGAGCGGGAGTGTCCTACGAGCAGTACTTC. This chain joins TRBV5-1 and TRBJ2-7; 8 nucleotides match TRBD2. V gave up 3 bases and J gave up 1 base; unmatched junction bases: 6. The CDR3 consists of 15 residues. CDR1 and CDR2 from the germline V gene are SGHRS and YFSETQ.

The genes are TRBV27 and TRBJ2-3; 8 nucleotides match TRBD1. V dropped 5 bases and J dropped 4; count of bases not matched to a gene: 17. CDR3 size: 18 residues. Germline CDR1 reads MNHEY; CDR2 reads SMNVEV (reference sequence). In DNA form, the CDR3 reads TGTGCCAGCAGTCCCCCTCGGACAGGGACGGGGTTTGCAGATACGCAGTATTTT. It translates to CASSPPRTGTGFADTQYF.

V and J are TRBV18 and TRBJ2-1; D is unclear. V lost 3 bases, J lost 10 bases, and 7 bases lay in between. Germline loops: CDR1 KGHSH, CDR2 LQKENI. The CDR3 is 11 amino acids. The CDR3: CASSPETEQFF. CDR3 nucleotides: TGTGCCAGCTCACCTGAGACAGAGCAGTTCTTC.

The chain links TRBV5-5 to TRBJ1-1; TRBD1 agrees at 11 bases. Germline assignment: CDR1 SGHKS and CDR2 YYEKEE (reference sequence). This CDR3 has 15 amino acids. With V trimmed by 0 bases and J by 7 bases, 5 bases remained unmatched. CDR3 DNA: TGTGCCAGCAGCTTGGGGACAGGGGGCCTCATTGAAGCTTTCTTT. Protein product: CASSLGTGGLIEAFF.

The chain is built from TRBV25-1 and TRBJ1-1; 9 bases map to TRBD1. The V and J ends lost 6 bases and 4 bases, in that order; junction bases with no gene match: 6. This CDR3 is 14 amino acids long. CDR1 MGHDK and CDR2 SYGVNS come from the germline V gene. The CDR3 region has the DNA TGTGCCAGCAGAAGGACAGGGGCTGGCACTGAAGCTTTCTTT. This sequence encodes CASRRTGAGTEAFF.

This chain connects TRBV28 to TRBJ1-1; the D gene is possibly TRBD1 (5 bases). This CDR3 has 12 residues. V lost 9 bases and J lost 3, with 11 bases in between. Germline-derived CDR1 and CDR2 are MDHEN and SYDVKM. CDR3 amino acids: CASRLRDTEAFF. CDR3 DNA: TGTGCCAGTAGGCTCAGGGACACTGAAGCTTTCTTT.